This T cell receptor (beta chain) is from a study of blood T cell repertoires in COVID-19. Background on the study: COVID-19 samples, acute and convalescent, were from the United States, Italy and Spain.

Trimming took 3 bases from V and 3 from J; bases not matched to a gene: 5. Looked up from germline, CDR1 is LGHDT and CDR2 is YNNKEL (reference sequence). This CDR3 contains 14 residues. The assay was immunoSEQ multiplex PCR, and TCRdb's table has in-frame clones only and misses some. Of around 340,000 clones listed, 75% to 90% are singletons. This chain links TRBV3-1 (or the pseudogene TRBV3-2) with TRBJ2-7, with TRBD1 matching over 7 bases. This clonotype originated in a woman aged 55-70 years with COVID-19, enrolled during active disease. Material for sequencing was peripheral blood. CDR3 region: CASSQWDRYYEQYF. In DNA, the CDR3 is TGTGCCAGCAGCCAGTGGGACAGATACTACGAGCAGTACTTC.